A selection of T cell receptor beta chains follows, all from one sample in a study of PD-1 blockade in classical Hodgkin lymphoma. This table comes from immunoSEQ multiplex PCR, and its TCRdb copy is limited to in-frame clones, with some not included. This sample yields 30,000 to 40,000 clones, of which around 90% are seen a single time; around 0.21% belongs to the top ten. The sample here was CD4+ T cells from blood, taken at baseline. These receptors came from a human donor with classical Hodgkin lymphoma. Both conserved end residues are part of each CDR3.

j_call: TRBJ2-5
v_call: TRBV29-1
cdr3_aa: CSVEDGLAGDETQYF

j_call: TRBJ2-3
v_call: TRBV6-5
cdr3_aa: CASRPPTGLTDTQYF

j_call: TRBJ2-7
v_call: TRBV5-6
cdr3_aa: CASGKPGLAVYEQYF

j_call: TRBJ2-3
v_call: TRBV19
cdr3_aa: CASRQLVSSDTQYF

j_call: TRBJ2-7
v_call: TRBV7-2
cdr3_aa: CASSLDTGTGAYEQYF

j_call: TRBJ2-3
v_call: TRBV28
cdr3_aa: CASSHPKAGSTDTQYF

j_call: TRBJ2-2
v_call: TRBV6-1
cdr3_aa: CASSVSENTGELFF

j_call: TRBJ1-5
v_call: TRBV28
cdr3_aa: CASSLSPYQPQHF

j_call: TRBJ1-4
v_call: TRBV10-3
cdr3_aa: CATQPGFNEKLFF

j_call: TRBJ2-5
v_call: TRBV5-1
cdr3_aa: CASRFARDQETQYF

j_call: TRBJ2-5
v_call: TRBV5-8
cdr3_aa: CASSLGLAGEEGETQYF

j_call: TRBJ2-6
v_call: TRBV5-1
cdr3_aa: CASGVGVQFTSGANVLTF

j_call: TRBJ2-5
v_call: TRBV5-6
cdr3_aa: CASSRLRGVGIETQYF

j_call: TRBJ2-7
v_call: TRBV2
cdr3_aa: CASSQSQGIFYEQYF

j_call: TRBJ1-1
v_call: TRBV6-6
cdr3_aa: CASSYWIAANTEAFF

j_call: TRBJ2-3
v_call: TRBV5-4
cdr3_aa: CASSPRSGVVDTQYF

j_call: TRBJ2-7
v_call: TRBV5-4
cdr3_aa: CASSWGGTGKSYEQYF

j_call: TRBJ2-1
v_call: TRBV5-1
cdr3_aa: CASSSILAGGLNEQFF

j_call: TRBJ2-3
v_call: TRBV5-6
cdr3_aa: CASSLRVYSTDTQYF

j_call: TRBJ2-3
v_call: TRBV5-1
cdr3_aa: CASSLGVGGLAGGSLTDTQYF

j_call: TRBJ2-2
v_call: TRBV11-2
cdr3_aa: CASRSGTTFTGELFF

j_call: TRBJ2-7
v_call: TRBV18
cdr3_aa: CASSKSGTGPHEQYF

j_call: TRBJ2-3
v_call: TRBV5-1
cdr3_aa: CASSLEGGKVDTQYF

j_call: TRBJ2-7
v_call: TRBV30
cdr3_aa: CAWSVGAANLYEQYF

j_call: TRBJ2-1
v_call: TRBV18
cdr3_aa: CASSQLAESNEQFF

j_call: TRBJ1-2
v_call: TRBV30
cdr3_aa: CAWSEDRGHGYTF

j_call: TRBJ2-1
v_call: TRBV27
cdr3_aa: CASVGQGSYNEQFF

j_call: TRBJ2-7
v_call: TRBV18
cdr3_aa: CASSPQNYEQYF

j_call: TRBJ2-5
v_call: TRBV30
cdr3_aa: CAWKGQVGEQYF

j_call: TRBJ2-7
v_call: TRBV30
cdr3_aa: CAWSVRGYEQYF

j_call: TRBJ2-7
v_call: TRBV27
cdr3_aa: CASSWEPRFYEQYF

j_call: TRBJ2-6
v_call: TRBV19
cdr3_aa: CASSIPTAGANVLTF

j_call: TRBJ1-5
v_call: TRBV6-1
cdr3_aa: CATEAGTGGYQPQHF

j_call: TRBJ2-5
v_call: TRBV6-5
cdr3_aa: CASSSLPREETQYF

j_call: TRBJ2-4
v_call: TRBV2
cdr3_aa: CASRAGGGTKNIQYF

j_call: TRBJ1-5
v_call: TRBV27
cdr3_aa: CASSLLEGGSNQPQHF

j_call: TRBJ1-2
v_call: TRBV2
cdr3_aa: CASGRFNYGYTF

j_call: TRBJ2-1
v_call: TRBV30
cdr3_aa: CAWSKAGGPNNEQFF

j_call: TRBJ1-1
v_call: TRBV28
cdr3_aa: CASSILGQGNTEAFF

j_call: TRBJ1-1
v_call: TRBV27
cdr3_aa: CASRTQGFTEAFF

j_call: TRBJ2-7
v_call: TRBV5-6
cdr3_aa: CASSRGREVYEQYF

j_call: TRBJ1-5
v_call: TRBV28
cdr3_aa: CASRPTRQGSKSNQPQHF

j_call: TRBJ2-2
v_call: TRBV2
cdr3_aa: CASQLDSPNTGELFF

j_call: TRBJ2-3
v_call: TRBV10-3
cdr3_aa: CAISLVTSGPSSTDTQYF

j_call: TRBJ2-1
v_call: TRBV11-1
cdr3_aa: CASSSTGQGSNEQFF

j_call: TRBJ1-1
v_call: TRBV13
cdr3_aa: CASSAPRLRRIEAFF

j_call: TRBJ1-2
v_call: TRBV4-1
cdr3_aa: CASSQEGRIYGYTF

j_call: TRBJ2-2
v_call: TRBV30
cdr3_aa: CAWSQSSGELFF

j_call: TRBJ2-3
v_call: TRBV5-1
cdr3_aa: CASSFGLVSSTDTQYF

j_call: TRBJ1-1
v_call: TRBV19
cdr3_aa: CASQQGLWTEAFF

j_call: TRBJ2-7
v_call: TRBV14
cdr3_aa: CASSQGGTYEQYF